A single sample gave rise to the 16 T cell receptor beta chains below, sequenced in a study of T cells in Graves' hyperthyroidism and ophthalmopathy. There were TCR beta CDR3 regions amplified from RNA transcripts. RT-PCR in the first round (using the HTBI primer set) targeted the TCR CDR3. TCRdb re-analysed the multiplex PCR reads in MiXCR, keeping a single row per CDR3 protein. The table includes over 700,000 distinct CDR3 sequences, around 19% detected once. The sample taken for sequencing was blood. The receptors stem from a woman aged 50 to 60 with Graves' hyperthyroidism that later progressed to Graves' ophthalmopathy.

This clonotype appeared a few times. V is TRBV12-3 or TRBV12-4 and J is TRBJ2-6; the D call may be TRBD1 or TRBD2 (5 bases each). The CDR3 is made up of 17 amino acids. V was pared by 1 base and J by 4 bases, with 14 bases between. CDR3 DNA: TGTGCCAGCAGTTTAGGCATCGAGGGGTTGGGGGCCAACGTCCTGACTTTC. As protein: CASSLGIEGLGANVLTF.

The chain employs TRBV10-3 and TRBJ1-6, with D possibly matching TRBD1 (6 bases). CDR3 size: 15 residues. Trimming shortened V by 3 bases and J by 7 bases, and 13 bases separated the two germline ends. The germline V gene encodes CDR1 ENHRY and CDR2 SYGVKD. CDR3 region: CAISEGGAENSPLHF. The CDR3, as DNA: TGTGCCATCAGTGAAGGGGGAGCGGAAAATTCACCCCTCCACTTT.

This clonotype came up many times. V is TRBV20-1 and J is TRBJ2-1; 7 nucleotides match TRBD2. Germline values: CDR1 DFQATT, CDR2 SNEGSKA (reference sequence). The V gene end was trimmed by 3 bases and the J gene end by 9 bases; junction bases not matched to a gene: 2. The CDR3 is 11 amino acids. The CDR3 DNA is TGCAGTGCTAGGGCGGGGGTTGAGCAGTTCTTC. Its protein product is CSARAGVEQFF.

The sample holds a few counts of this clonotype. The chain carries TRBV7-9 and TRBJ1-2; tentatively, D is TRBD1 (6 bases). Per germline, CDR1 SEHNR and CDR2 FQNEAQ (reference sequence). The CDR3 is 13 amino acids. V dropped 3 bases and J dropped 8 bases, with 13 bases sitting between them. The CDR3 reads CASSFRGVGGYTF. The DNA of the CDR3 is TGTGCCAGCAGCTTCAGGGGCGTGGGAGGCTACACCTTC.

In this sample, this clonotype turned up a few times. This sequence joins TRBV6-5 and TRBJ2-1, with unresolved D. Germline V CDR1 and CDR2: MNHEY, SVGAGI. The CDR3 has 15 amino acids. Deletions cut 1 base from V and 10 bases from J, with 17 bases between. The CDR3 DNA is TGTGCCAGCAGTTACTTTGGTAGTCCCGACGTGGAGCAGTTCTTC. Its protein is CASSYFGSPDVEQFF.

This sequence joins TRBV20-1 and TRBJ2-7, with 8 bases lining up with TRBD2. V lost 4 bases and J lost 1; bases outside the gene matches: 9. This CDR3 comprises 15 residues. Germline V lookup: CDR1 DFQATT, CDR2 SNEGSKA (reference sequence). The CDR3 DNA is TGCAGTGCTAACCGACTGACTAGCGCTTCCTACGAGCAGTACTTC. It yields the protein CSANRLTSASYEQYF.

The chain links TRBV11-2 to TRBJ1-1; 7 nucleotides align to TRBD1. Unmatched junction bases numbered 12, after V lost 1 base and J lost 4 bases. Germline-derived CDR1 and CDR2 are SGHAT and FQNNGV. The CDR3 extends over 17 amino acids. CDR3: CASSLAPHDREGTEAFF. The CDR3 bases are TGTGCCAGCAGCTTAGCCCCTCACGACAGGGAAGGCACTGAAGCTTTCTTT.

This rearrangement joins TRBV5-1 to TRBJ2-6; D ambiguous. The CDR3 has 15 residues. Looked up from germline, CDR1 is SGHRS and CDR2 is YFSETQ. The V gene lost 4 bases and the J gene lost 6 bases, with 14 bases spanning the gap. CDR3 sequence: CASSPRTAEANVLTF. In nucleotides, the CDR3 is TGCGCCAGCAGCCCGCGGACCGCGGAGGCCAACGTCCTGACTTTC.

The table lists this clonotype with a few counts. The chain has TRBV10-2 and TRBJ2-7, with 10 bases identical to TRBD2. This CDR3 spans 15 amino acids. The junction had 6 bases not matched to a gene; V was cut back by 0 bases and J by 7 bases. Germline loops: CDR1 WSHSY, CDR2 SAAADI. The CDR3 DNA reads TGCGCCAGCAGTGAGTCGCCCAGCGGGGGGGCGGAGCAGTACTTC. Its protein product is CASSESPSGGAEQYF.

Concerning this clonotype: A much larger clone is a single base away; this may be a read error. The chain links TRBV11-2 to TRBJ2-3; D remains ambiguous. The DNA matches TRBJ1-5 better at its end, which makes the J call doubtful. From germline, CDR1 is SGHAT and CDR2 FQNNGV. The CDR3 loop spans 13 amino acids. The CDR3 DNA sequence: TGTGCCAGCAGCTTCGAAAACAGTGATACGCAGCATTTT. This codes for CASSFENSDTQHF.

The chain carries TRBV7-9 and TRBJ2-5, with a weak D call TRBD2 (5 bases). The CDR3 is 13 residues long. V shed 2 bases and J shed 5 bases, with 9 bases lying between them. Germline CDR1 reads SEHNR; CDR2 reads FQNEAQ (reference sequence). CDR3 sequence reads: CASSLFDYETQYF. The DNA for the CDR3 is TGTGCCAGCAGCTTATTTGACTATGAGACCCAGTACTTC.

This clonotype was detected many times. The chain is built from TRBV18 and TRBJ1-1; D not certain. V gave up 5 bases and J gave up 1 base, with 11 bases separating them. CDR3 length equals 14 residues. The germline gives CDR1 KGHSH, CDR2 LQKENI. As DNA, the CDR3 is TGTGCCAGCTCATCTAAAGACGGGAACACTGAAGCTTTCTTT. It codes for CASSSKDGNTEAFF.

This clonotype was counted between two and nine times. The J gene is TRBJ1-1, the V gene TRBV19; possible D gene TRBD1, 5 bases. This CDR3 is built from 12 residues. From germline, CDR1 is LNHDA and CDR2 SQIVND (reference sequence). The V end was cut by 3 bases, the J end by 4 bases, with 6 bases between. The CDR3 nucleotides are TGTGCCAGTAGTATCGGGGCCACTGAAGCTTTCTTT. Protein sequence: CASSIGATEAFF.

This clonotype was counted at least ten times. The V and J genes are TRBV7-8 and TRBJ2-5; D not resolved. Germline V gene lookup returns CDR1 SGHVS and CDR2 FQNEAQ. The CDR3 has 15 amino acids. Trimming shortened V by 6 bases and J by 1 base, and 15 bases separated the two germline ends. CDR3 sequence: CASRPLVAGQETQYF. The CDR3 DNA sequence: TGTGCCAGCAGACCCCTGGTAGCCGGCCAAGAGACCCAGTACTTC.

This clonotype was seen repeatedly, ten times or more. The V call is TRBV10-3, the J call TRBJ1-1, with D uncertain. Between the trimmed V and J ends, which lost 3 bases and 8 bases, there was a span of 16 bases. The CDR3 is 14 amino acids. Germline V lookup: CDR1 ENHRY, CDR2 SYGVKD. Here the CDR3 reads CAISDYEGSSEAFF. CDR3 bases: TGTGCCATCAGTGACTATGAGGGTTCCTCCGAAGCTTTCTTT.

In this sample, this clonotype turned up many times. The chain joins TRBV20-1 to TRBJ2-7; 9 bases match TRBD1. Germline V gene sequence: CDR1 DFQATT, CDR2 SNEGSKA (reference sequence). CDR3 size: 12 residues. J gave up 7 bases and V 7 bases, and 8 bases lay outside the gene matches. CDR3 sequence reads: CSGTGQGIEQYF. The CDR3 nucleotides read TGCAGTGGGACGGGACAGGGTATAGAGCAGTACTTC.